The next 29 T cell receptor beta chains were all read from a single sample in a study of blood T cell repertoires in COVID-19. Using immunoSEQ multiplex PCR, the repertoire was profiled, and TCRdb retains in-frame clones only, with some absent. The sample has around 100,000 clones, 84% seen once. Specimen: peripheral blood. All receptors come from a human donor in a cohort sampled during active COVID-19.

The chain recombines TRBV28 with TRBJ1-6, with TRBD1 matching 7 bases. The trim removed 6 bases at V and 7 bases at J, leaving 12 bases unmatched. The CDR3 runs to 16 residues. Germline CDR1 reads MDHEN; CDR2 reads SYDVKM. The chain's CDR3 is CASRLQGPSGNSPLHF. The DNA for the CDR3 is TGTGCCAGCAGGCTACAGGGGCCCTCGGGCAATTCACCCCTCCACTTT.

The chain uses TRBV10-3 and TRBJ2-7; possibly TRBD2 for D (6 bases). V was shortened by 5 bases and J by 7 bases, with 18 bases between the two germline ends. The CDR3 runs to 14 residues. CDR1 is ENHRY and CDR2 is SYGVKD in the germline V gene. The CDR3 is CAISLRDGTWEQYF. Here the CDR3 DNA reads TGTGCCATCAGTCTGCGGGACGGGACGTGGGAGCAGTACTTC.

This chain connects TRBV9 to TRBJ1-3; 7 bases agree with TRBD1. This CDR3 is 19 amino acids long. The germline V gene has CDR1 SGDLS and CDR2 YYNGEE. V was pared by 3 bases and J by 0 bases, with 15 bases of the junction left unmatched. CDR3 nucleotide sequence: TGTGCCAGCAGCGCCCGAAGAAATTCAGGGGGAGTCTCTGGAAACACCATATATTTT. As protein: CASSARRNSGGVSGNTIYF.

The rearrangement uses TRBV5-1 and TRBJ2-3; 7 bases fit TRBD2. The CDR3 loop spans 16 amino acids. CDR1 is SGHRS, CDR2 YFSETQ, per germline. With 1 base clipped from V and 2 bases from J, the junction kept 7 bases outside the gene matches. As DNA, the CDR3 is TGCGCCAGCAGCTTGCGGGCCGGGACTACCACAGATACGCAGTATTTT. It yields the protein CASSLRAGTTTDTQYF.

J is TRBJ2-7 and V is TRBV6-5, with D maybe TRBD2 (6 bases). The length of the CDR3 is 12 residues. Germline CDR1 reads MNHEY; CDR2 reads SVGAGI. Trimming removed 7 bases at V and 2 bases at J, with 9 bases between. The CDR3 sequence: CASTEGPYEQYF. The CDR3 region has the DNA TGTGCCAGCACGGAGGGCCCCTACGAGCAGTACTTC.

The gene calls are TRBV6-6 and TRBJ2-2, with 7 positions matching TRBD1. Germline V lookup: CDR1 MNHNY, CDR2 SVGAGI (reference sequence). The junction had 5 bases not matched to a gene; V was cut back by 0 bases and J by 4 bases. The CDR3 contains 16 residues. The CDR3 spells CASSYSNRGLTGELFF. DNA for the CDR3: TGTGCCAGCAGTTACTCGAACAGGGGTCTCACCGGGGAGCTGTTTTTT.

The chain has TRBV5-4 and TRBJ2-7; 8 bases are shared with TRBD1. V shed 4 bases, J shed 9 bases, and the junction held 6 bases outside the gene matches. Germline V gives CDR1 SGHNT, CDR2 YYREEE (reference sequence). The CDR3 contains 12 residues. The CDR3 DNA reads as TGTGCCAGCAGCCGCGGACAGGGCGGGCAGTACTTC. This encodes CASSRGQGGQYF. The entire variable domain, with the rest obtained from reference TRBV5-4 and TRBJ2-7, is as follows: ETGVTQSPTHLIKTRGQQVTLRCSSQSGHNTVSWYQQALGQGPQFIFQYYREEENGRGNFPPRFSGLQFPNYSSELNVNALELDDSALYLCASSRGQGGQYFGPGTRLTVT.

This chain joins TRBV9 and TRBJ2-3; 12 bases map to TRBD2. Germline CDR1 is SGDLS and CDR2 is YYNGEE. With 2 bases clipped from V and 2 bases from J, the junction kept 3 bases outside the gene matches. The CDR3 loop spans 16 amino acids. The CDR3 reads CASSVTSGGSTDTQYF. The CDR3 DNA is TGTGCCAGCAGCGTCACTAGCGGGGGGTCCACAGATACGCAGTATTTT.

This chain joins TRBV2 and TRBJ1-2, with D hard to call. V lost 6 bases and J lost 6, with 8 bases in between. Germline CDR1 and CDR2: SNHLY and FYNNEI. This CDR3 spans 11 amino acids. DNA for the CDR3: TGTGCCAGCAGCCGACTCGATGGCTACACCTTC. Protein: CASSRLDGYTF.

The chain employs TRBV28 and TRBJ1-2; tentatively, D is TRBD1 (6 bases). Germline loops: CDR1 MDHEN, CDR2 SYDVKM. This CDR3 has 15 amino acids. The germline V and J ends were trimmed by 6 bases and 4 bases, with 18 bases remaining between them. The CDR3 region is CASSLGADRTYGYTF. The CDR3 DNA reads as TGTGCCAGCAGCCTGGGGGCAGACAGGACCTATGGCTACACCTTC.

This chain connects TRBV29-1 to TRBJ2-7; a possible D gene is TRBD1 (7 bases). Looked up from germline, CDR1 is SQVTM and CDR2 is ANQGSEA. Trimming shortened V by 4 bases and J by 5 bases, and 21 bases separated the two germline ends. The length of the CDR3 is 15 residues. Here the CDR3 DNA reads TGCAGCGTTGCGGGTCGACAGGGACTCCCGAACGAGCAGTACTTC. As protein: CSVAGRQGLPNEQYF.

The chain uses TRBV3-1 (or the pseudogene TRBV3-2) and TRBJ1-1; possibly TRBD1 for D (5 bases). CDR3 size: 12 residues. V was clipped by 5 bases and J by 7 bases, with 11 bases between them. Germline assignment: CDR1 LGHDT and CDR2 YNNKEL (reference sequence). The CDR3 region is CASSLNRYEAFF. Written as DNA, the CDR3 is TGTGCCAGCAGCTTAAACAGGTATGAAGCTTTCTTT.

This chain connects TRBV6-5 to TRBJ2-2, with 7 bases fitting TRBD2. Trimming cost V 6 bases and J 6 bases; bases outside gene matches: 4. The CDR3 has 13 residues. Germline assignment: CDR1 MNHEY and CDR2 SVGAGI. The CDR3 nucleotides are TGTGCCAGCAGCTGGGGGGGGTCCGGGGAGCTGTTTTTT. Translated: CASSWGGSGELFF.

The gene calls are TRBV7-3 and TRBJ2-5; a possible D gene is TRBD1 (6 bases). CDR1 SGHTA and CDR2 FQGTGA come from the germline V gene. This CDR3 spans 14 amino acids. V was shortened by 4 bases and J by 1 base, with 10 bases between the two germline ends. The CDR3 spells CASSSQGPQETQYF. Written as DNA, the CDR3 is TGTGCCAGCAGCTCACAGGGACCCCAAGAGACCCAGTACTTC.

The CDR3 region has the DNA TGTGCCAGCAGCCCTACGCATACGTCAGAGACCCAGTACTTC. It specifies CASSPTHTSETQYF. This chain joins TRBV7-8 and TRBJ2-5; unclear D gene. CDR1 SGHVS and CDR2 FQNEAQ come from the germline V gene. V was clipped by 5 bases and J by 4 bases, with 14 bases between them. The CDR3 length is 14 residues.

This chain joins TRBV19 and TRBJ1-5, with TRBD1 matching 7 bases. Germline CDR1 LNHDA, CDR2 SQIVND (reference sequence). The CDR3 is 15 amino acids. V gave up 5 bases and J gave up 1 base; unmatched junction bases: 5. The CDR3 DNA sequence: TGTGCCAGTAGTTCGACAGGGCTCAGCAATCAGCCCCAGCATTTT. Translating it yields CASSSTGLSNQPQHF.

This rearrangement joins TRBV18 to TRBJ1-1; the D gene is possibly TRBD1 (5 bases). The V end was cut by 3 bases, the J end by 3 bases, with 8 bases between. The CDR3 is 13 residues long. CDR1 and CDR2 from the germline V gene are KGHSH and LQKENI. The CDR3 reads CASSPQGDTEAFF. As DNA, the CDR3 is TGTGCCAGCTCACCGCAAGGGGACACTGAAGCTTTCTTT.

The chain is built from TRBV18 and TRBJ1-1, with a weak D call TRBD1 (6 bases). V shed 1 base and J shed 1 base, with 10 bases lying between them. CDR3 length: 15 amino acids. Germline CDR1 KGHSH, CDR2 LQKENI. CDR3 sequence reads: CASSPLGGGNTEAFF. CDR3 DNA sequence: TGTGCCAGCTCACCACTGGGAGGGGGGAACACTGAAGCTTTCTTT.

The CDR3 DNA sequence: TGTGCCAGCAGCTTCGGGGGTTCGTGGGAGCAGTACTTC. It is translated as CASSFGGSWEQYF. The V gene is TRBV7-8, the J gene TRBJ2-7, with D tentatively TRBD2 (6 bases). Germline CDR1 is SGHVS and CDR2 is FQNEAQ. The CDR3 contains 13 residues. The V end lost 3 bases, the J end lost 7 bases, and 13 bases lay between the germline ends.

This rearrangement joins TRBV6-5 to TRBJ1-2; 9 nucleotides agree with TRBD1. The CDR3 extends over 14 amino acids. Germline V gene lookup returns CDR1 MNHEY and CDR2 SVGAGI. With V trimmed by 4 bases and J by 6 bases, 6 bases remained unmatched. CDR3 bases: TGTGCCAGCAGTTCCCGGGACAGGGTGGATGGCTACACCTTC. It specifies CASSSRDRVDGYTF.

The chain uses TRBV27 and TRBJ2-7; 10 bases align to TRBD2. Germline-derived CDR1 and CDR2 are MNHEY and SMNVEV (reference sequence). This CDR3 has 17 amino acids. V shed 8 bases, J shed 4 bases, and the junction held 17 bases outside the gene matches. The CDR3 DNA sequence: TGTGCCAGCTCCGGTCTAGCGGGAGTCGGAGGGGGGTACGAGCAGTACTTC. Translating it yields CASSGLAGVGGGYEQYF.

This sequence joins TRBV5-8 and TRBJ1-4; no clear D. The CDR3 has 15 amino acids. V shed 4 bases and J shed 8 bases, with 18 bases lying between them. Germline assignment: CDR1 SGHTS and CDR2 YDEGEE. The CDR3 reads CASSPGGRGFEKLFF. The CDR3 DNA follows: TGTGCCAGCAGCCCCGGAGGTCGGGGATTCGAAAAACTGTTTTTT.

This chain connects TRBV6-4 to TRBJ1-1; D not certain. The CDR3 totals 13 residues. CDR1 MRHNA and CDR2 SNTAGT come from the germline V gene. V was pared by 6 bases and J by 3 bases, with 11 bases between. The CDR3 loop reads CASSFTVDTEAFF. The CDR3 bases are TGTGCCAGCAGCTTTACAGTAGACACTGAAGCTTTCTTT.

The chain links TRBV12-5 to TRBJ1-5; 9 positions match TRBD1. The ends lost 4 bases at V and 2 bases at J; junction bases unmatched: 3. There are 15 residues in the CDR3. From germline, CDR1 is LGHNT and CDR2 FRNRAP. CDR3 sequence reads: CASGSQGAGNQPQHF. The CDR3 DNA is TGTGCTAGTGGTTCACAGGGGGCGGGCAATCAGCCCCAGCATTTT.

The chain's CDR3 is CASSPGGGGGAEQYF. CDR3 DNA: TGTGCCAGCAGCCCCGGGGGGGGCGGAGGTGCCGAGCAGTACTTC. The V and J genes are TRBV7-2 and TRBJ2-7; 8 bases match TRBD2. This CDR3 spans 15 amino acids. With V trimmed by 5 bases and J by 6 bases, 12 bases remained unmatched. CDR1 is SGHTA, CDR2 FQGNSA, per germline. Full variable domain (rest looked up from reference TRBV7-2 and TRBJ2-7): GAGVSQSPSNKVTEKGKDVELRCDPISGHTALYWYRQSLGQGLEFLIYFQGNSAPDKSGLPSDRFSAERTGGSVSTLTIQRTQQEDSAVYLCASSPGGGGGAEQYFGPGTRLTVT.

The V and J genes are TRBV27 and TRBJ2-1; D uncertain. V lost 2 bases and J lost 2, with 13 bases in between. This CDR3 is 16 amino acids long. CDR1 is MNHEY and CDR2 is SMNVEV in the germline V gene (reference sequence). CDR3 DNA: TGTGCCAGCAGTTTAGCCCCACTCCTCCCCTACAATGAGCAGTTCTTC. Translated, it gives CASSLAPLLPYNEQFF.

The chain combines TRBV3-1 (or the pseudogene TRBV3-2) with TRBJ1-1; a possible D gene is TRBD1 (5 bases). Between the trimmed V and J ends, which lost 4 bases and 0 bases, there was a span of 15 bases. Germline lookup yields CDR1 LGHDT and CDR2 YNNKEL (reference sequence). The CDR3 extends over 16 amino acids. The DNA of the CDR3 is TGTGCCAGCAGCCCGGCATCGACAGTCATGAACACTGAAGCTTTCTTT. Its protein is CASSPASTVMNTEAFF.

V is TRBV29-1 and J is TRBJ1-6; 7 bases agree with TRBD1. Germline-derived CDR1 and CDR2 are SQVTM and ANQGSEA. The CDR3 is made up of 13 amino acids. The V and J ends lost 5 bases and 7 bases, in that order; junction bases with no gene match: 5. The CDR3 protein is CSVTQGVNSPLHF. In DNA, the CDR3 is TGCAGCGTTACCCAGGGGGTAAATTCACCCCTCCACTTT.

The chain couples TRBV6-2 or TRBV6-3 to TRBJ1-5; D remains unclear. The germline V gene has CDR1 MNHEY and CDR2 SVGEGT. The CDR3 covers 14 residues. The V gene lost 1 base and the J gene lost 5 bases, with 9 bases spanning the gap. The CDR3: CASSYFGRYQPQHF. In DNA, the CDR3 is TGTGCCAGCAGTTACTTTGGCAGGTATCAGCCCCAGCATTTT.